This T cell receptor beta chain was profiled in a study of cytomegalovirus exposure and HLA in healthy donors (TCRdb year 2017). Describing the broader study: In an earlier analysis of some 610 of the donors, around 300 Gb of sequence data and 100 million or so unique TCR beta sequences from 150 million to 200 million T cells were reported. The aim of the study was to test whether cataloging public T cell receptors could identify signatures of past pathogen exposure. Five DR-DQ haplotypes were handled as single units for association and clustering, since linkage in the cohort was strong. Among 300 to 500 genotyped donors of the cohort, an average of around 250,000 unique TCR beta nucleotide sequences was sequenced per donor, of which roughly 18% were non-productive. Among the roughly 390 genotyped donors, roughly 80% belonged to the genetic ancestry cluster associated with self-reported Caucasian donors. An earlier analysis of approximately 500 of the donors applied high-throughput TCR beta sequencing to assess whether each TCR beta V gene segment acted as functional or pseudogenic. An early release that covered about 600 HLA-typed donors contained approximately 300 gigabases of sequencing data and roughly 84 million unique TCR sequences. To study patterns of TCR occurrence, a later analysis re-analyzed previously published TCR beta repertoires from under 750 donors and added high-resolution HLA genotyping. The T cell repertoires of 666 subjects were profiled by immunosequencing and related to cytomegalovirus serostatus. To predict cytomegalovirus infection status, the study brought together high-throughput TCR immunosequencing, statistical association of individual TCRs with disease status, and machine learning. Typing coverage differed by locus: A, B, C, DRB1 and DQB1 were typed in about 620-630 donors, DQA1 in roughly 500, DPA1 in roughly 590, and DPB1 in roughly 470. In the later analysis, no new phenotypic data were used to find candidate immune exposures; instead, reliance was placed on TCR beta sequences and their occurrence across donors. A later genetic analysis used genome-wide SNP genotypes for about three fifths of the 666 donors, treating that subset as a discovery cohort. Donor age, sex, ethnicity and CMV serostatus were collected together with the repertoire data. Every discovery cohort repertoire had been produced on one sequencing platform. A separate validation cohort of roughly 130 different subjects was used in addition to the roughly 670-subject first cohort. Class I and class II HLA loci were covered by the typing at four-digit resolution. Overall study results and their limits: In a later analysis, the rate of TCR association differed among HLA loci, with DRB1 alleles having the most associated TCRs and HLA-C alleles having the fewest. A cluster of highly shared sequence variants was judged likely to represent a technical artifact of the sequencing pipeline. When HLA alleles, especially DR and DQ, strongly co-occurred, TCR associations were difficult to assign to individual alleles. The study gave a list of more than 150 TCR beta chains associated with cytomegalovirus. Some IMGT-functional V segments, including TRBV6-2 and TRBV6-3, could not be distinguished by the 87-base-pair reads and were therefore excluded. Most CMV-associated TCR beta chains appeared to be HLA-restricted in a later analysis, and the HLA associations seemed to be driven largely by CMV exposure. A further reported finding was that TCR beta sequences accurately predicted the HLA-A and HLA-B alleles for most subjects in the first cohort. In a later analysis, HLA-associated TCR beta chains showed more clonal expansion and lower generation probabilities than non-associated chains that were equally common. While some public TCRs were present in many individuals, most TCR sequences turned up only very rarely across donors. In an earlier analysis of fewer than 750 of the donors, most TCR beta V segments were observed in productive rearrangements about 87% or about 30% of the time, broadly matching IMGT annotations. In a later genetic analysis, fewer N-insertions in productive TCRs were reported among donors in an Asian-associated ancestry cluster than the approximately 710-donor mean. In a later genetic analysis, a missense DCLRE1C variant was associated with V-gene and J-gene trimming of TCR beta chains, and the association was replicated in an independent cohort. The classifier was reported to diagnose cytomegalovirus status with high specificity and sensitivity in both the original cohort and the validation cohort. Because counts were too low, roughly 18 rarely observed V segments, including chromosome 9 orphons, were left out of the earlier analysis of 587 of the donors. In vitro tests confirmed that a few of the cytomegalovirus-associated TCR beta chains recognize cytomegalovirus antigens. CMV serostatus was the only immune exposure information available for the cohort. According to a later analysis, parvovirus B19, influenza, CMV and Epstein-Barr virus appeared linked to several top co-occurrence clusters. The presence/absence analyses assumed that sequencing depth was roughly uniform across donors, and that assumption may not be true. HLA typing was unavailable for some donors at each locus, so association tests used only the typed subset. Correlated functional status among segregating V segments might reflect linkage disequilibrium, but an unknown experimental factor could not be ruled out. According to the authors, the approach could potentially be generalized to other disease states and immunological phenotypes. At a false discovery rate of 0.05, a later analysis linked roughly 17,000 TCR beta sequences to specific HLA alleles. This cohort had only TCR beta chains sequenced, and the lack of alpha or paired-chain data limited which features could be detected.

On this clone: Its antigen remains undetermined. No base quality information exists; no much larger clone differs at one position.

Receptor amplification or capture employed the immunoSEQ multiplex PCR assay. For the multiplex PCR, a mixture combining 60 forward primers for TCR Vbeta segments and 13 reverse primers for TCR Jbeta segments was used. The CDR3 region of rearranged TCR beta genes was amplified from genomic DNA with a multiplex PCR assay. On the Illumina HiSeq System, the amplified TCR beta libraries were sequenced as 87-base-pair reads. On the study's bioinformatics: A later analysis counted about 80 million unique TCR beta chains across the 700 or so repertoires, and 10 million to 11 million of these chains were shared by at least two donors. Raw reads were error-corrected and collapsed into unique sequences with a nearest-neighbor algorithm that merged closely related sequences to remove PCR and sequencing errors. V, D and J gene segments were assigned by aligning CDR3 sequences to IMGT reference sequences. For a sequence to be retained, a match of at least six nucleotides to both a V gene segment and a J gene segment was required. A rearrangement counted as productive if the CDR3 had no stop codons and remained in frame with V and J, and every other rearrangement counted as non-productive. CDR3 was defined by IMGT convention, running from the second conserved V-encoded cysteine to the conserved J-encoded phenylalanine. In an earlier analysis of approximately 500 of the donors, sequences lacking an unambiguous match to a single V gene segment were excluded. An earlier analysis of several hundred of the donors called V segments functional above 56.7% productive rearrangements and segregating when the between-donor standard deviation exceeded 5%. To diagnose cytomegalovirus status from the catalog of TCR beta chain sequences, a statistical classification framework was built. A later analysis assigned V and J genes by comparing TCR nucleotide sequences with IMGT/GENE-DB human TR gene sequences. The TCRdist pipeline was used in a later analysis to assign CDR3 sequences and most-parsimonious VDJ recombination scenarios. In a later analysis, every TCR beta chain was defined by the combination of its CDR3 amino acid sequence and its V-gene family, and reads without a unique V-gene family were dropped. A later analysis removed 500 to 650 highly shared, low-generation-probability nucleotide sequences to deal with suspected cross-contamination and a sequencing artifact. For each public chain, a later analysis derived a clonal expansion index from normalized ranks of inferred template counts within each repertoire. In a later analysis, generation probabilities were computed using a VDJ recombination model fitted to out-of-frame rearrangements, and the results were checked against IGoR. Hypergeometric tests were used in a later analysis to score TCR-TCR, TCR-HLA and TCR-CMV co-occurrence, with a repertoire-size bias correction applied to the TCR pairs. In a later analysis, false discovery rates were estimated by permuting HLA or CMV assignments 20 times. In a later analysis, co-occurring TCRs were grouped using DBSCAN, and TCRdist sequence similarity was added for clustering within HLA-allele-positive subsets. Repertoires with fewer than 30,000 or more than 120,000 public chains, plus five repertoires with anomalous nucleotide sharing, were excluded from co-occurrence clustering. In TCRdb, the immuneACCESS table is reduced to in-frame sequences with V and J assigned. These tables do not hold every clone; where another copy was compared, an unresolved V gene accounts for under half, and the others remain unexplained. The V and J calls and the clone size are those of that table, but D and trimming were determined from the DNA. The sample data list some 140,000 clones, and 70% to 80% of these were observed just once. The ten largest clones capture around 1.2% of the sample.

In total, more than 500 healthy bone marrow donors made up the cohort. All cohort members were sampled while nominally healthy, although unrecorded immune exposures were likely present. The donor tested CMV seronegative and was one of the 352 seronegative cohort members. Each donor provided a peripheral blood sample, and peripheral blood mononuclear cells were used for TCR beta sequencing. The Qiagen DNeasy Blood Extraction Kit was used to extract genomic DNA from the blood cell samples. Sequences LNHNV (CDR1) and YYDKDF (CDR2) are obtained from the germline V gene (reference sequence). CDR3 length: 20 amino acids, cysteine to phenylalanine. The read is trimmed to its CDR3 DNA, 60 bases read in frame from base 1. V sheds 3 bases and J sheds 0 bases, leaving 23 bases between their ends.

The source of this sequence is a man between 50 and 59 years old in good health and CMV-seronegative. The receptor chain draws on TRBV15 and TRBJ2-2; TRBD1 could be the D gene, as 6 bases match. Sequenced input: PBMCs. The CDR3 in this case is CATSSGFYRDTHTNTGELFF. The nucleotide sequence reads as follows: TGTGCCACCAGCAGTGGGTTCTACCGGGACACTCATACGAACACCGGGGAGCTGTTTTTT.